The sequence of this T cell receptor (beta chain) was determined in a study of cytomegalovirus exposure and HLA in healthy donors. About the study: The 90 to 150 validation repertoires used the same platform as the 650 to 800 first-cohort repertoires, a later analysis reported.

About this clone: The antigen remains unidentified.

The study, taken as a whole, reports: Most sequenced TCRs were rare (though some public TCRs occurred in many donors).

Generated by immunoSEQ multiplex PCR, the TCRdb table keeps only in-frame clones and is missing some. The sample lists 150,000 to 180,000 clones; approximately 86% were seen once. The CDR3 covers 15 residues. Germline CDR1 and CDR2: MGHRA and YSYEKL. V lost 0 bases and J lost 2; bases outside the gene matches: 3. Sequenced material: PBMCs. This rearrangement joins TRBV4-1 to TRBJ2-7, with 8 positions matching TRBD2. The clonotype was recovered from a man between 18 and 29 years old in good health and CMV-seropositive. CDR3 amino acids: CASSQDRGGAYEQYF. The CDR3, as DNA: TGCGCCAGCAGCCAAGATCGGGGGGGGGCCTACGAGCAGTACTTC.